This T cell receptor beta chain was documented in a study of cytomegalovirus exposure and HLA in healthy donors (TCRdb year 2017). A note on the overall study: According to a later analysis, one platform produced both the 110 or so validation repertoires and the approximately 670 repertoires of the first cohort. A separate validation cohort of about 110 different subjects was used in addition to the 666-subject first cohort. The study aimed to test whether signatures of past pathogen exposure could be identified by cataloging public T cell receptors. High-throughput TCR immunosequencing, statistical association of individual TCRs with disease status, and machine learning were combined to predict cytomegalovirus infection status. Results and caveats for the whole study, not just this receptor: A later analysis had no HLA typing for the validation cohort, so co-occurrence there was scored across all 120 repertoires. A later analysis found that TCRs clustered in the first cohort also tended to co-occur in the 120 validation repertoires, with approximately 95% of cluster scores above 0. In the study, roughly 160 TCR beta chains were listed as associated with cytomegalovirus. According to the authors, the approach could potentially be generalized to other disease states and immunological phenotypes. While some public TCRs were present in many individuals, most TCR sequences turned up only very rarely across donors. In both the original and validation cohorts, the classifier was reported to diagnose cytomegalovirus status with high specificity and sensitivity. In vitro tests confirmed that a few of the cytomegalovirus-associated TCR beta chains recognize cytomegalovirus antigens.

The germline V gene sets CDR1 to SGHDT and CDR2 to YYEEEE. The CDR3 covers 12 residues, taking in both the cysteine and the phenylalanine. Just CDR3 DNA is preserved here, 36 bases in frame from base 1. Trimming accounts for 5 bases at V and 6 bases at J, while the number of junction bases matched to no gene is 5. Libraries came from the immunoSEQ multiplex PCR assay. The study's processing was this. A statistical classification framework was built for diagnosing cytomegalovirus status from the catalog of TCR beta chain sequences. In its TCRdb copy, this immuneACCESS table keeps in-frame sequences only and misses some clones. Where compared with another copy, unresolved V genes explain less than half of these, and the others have no known cause. Clone size and V and J calls were adopted from that table, with D and trimming inferred from the DNA. The sample table contains more than 100,000 clones; only one count was recorded for roughly 86% of them. 1.4% to 1.5% of the sample goes to the ten largest clones.

Donors formed part of the validation cohort, which comprised 120 subjects and was distinct from the first cohort of 690 or so subjects. As regards this clone: Which antigen it targets is not known. It has no much larger one-base neighbor in the sample; base qualities were not kept.

This chain is built from TRBV5-6 and TRBJ2-7; TRBD1 agrees with 7 junctional bases. The sample comprised PBMCs. The TCR comes from a man aged 25-45 years in good health and CMV-seronegative. CDR3 protein: CASSSRTGEQYF. The bases read TGTGCCAGCAGTTCAAGGACAGGCGAGCAGTACTTC.